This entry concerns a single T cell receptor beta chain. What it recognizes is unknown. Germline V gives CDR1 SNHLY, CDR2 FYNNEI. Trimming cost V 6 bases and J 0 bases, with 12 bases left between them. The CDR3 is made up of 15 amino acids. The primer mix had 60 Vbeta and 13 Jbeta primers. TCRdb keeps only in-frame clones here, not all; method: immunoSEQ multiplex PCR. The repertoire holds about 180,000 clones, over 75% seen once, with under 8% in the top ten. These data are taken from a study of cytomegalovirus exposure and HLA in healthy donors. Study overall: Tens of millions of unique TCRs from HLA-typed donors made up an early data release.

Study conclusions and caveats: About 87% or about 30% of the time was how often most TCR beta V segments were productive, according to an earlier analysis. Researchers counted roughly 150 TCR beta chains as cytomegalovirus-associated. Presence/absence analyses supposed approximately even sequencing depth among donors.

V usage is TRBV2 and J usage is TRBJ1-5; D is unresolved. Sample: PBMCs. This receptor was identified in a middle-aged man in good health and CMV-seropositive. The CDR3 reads CASRGAEHSNQPQHF. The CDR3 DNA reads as TGTGCCAGCAGGGGAGCTGAACATAGCAATCAGCCCCAGCATTTT.